The 2 T cell receptor beta chains below were found in one sample sequenced in a study of T-cell reconstitution after alpha-beta-depleted transplantation in children. Preparation of the TCRbeta library involved a method that used unique molecular identifiers. MiXCR was run by TCRdb on the PCR reads, yielding one entry per CDR3 protein. The repertoire holds 780,000 or so distinct CDR3 sequences, with approximately 15% as singletons. The material was PBMCs, mostly from graft donor cells, obtained 360 days after TCRalphabeta/CD19-depleted stem cell transplant. Every receptor here comes from a male patient aged 10-17 years who had a stem cell transplant for acute lymphoblastic leukemia, so the T cells may come from the graft donor.

This clonotype has a handful of counts. The gene calls are TRBV12-3 or TRBV12-4 and TRBJ1-5; the D gene is possibly TRBD1 (6 bases). The V end was cut by 4 bases, the J end by 6 bases, with 16 bases between. The length of the CDR3 is 15 residues. CDR3 in amino acids: CASSSVDSRSQPQHF. CDR3 nucleotide sequence: TGTGCCAGCAGTTCCGTGGACAGCAGGAGTCAGCCCCAGCATTTT.

This clonotype was recorded a few times. The chain employs TRBV9 and TRBJ1-2; 10 nucleotides match TRBD1. The V gene end was trimmed by 2 bases and the J gene end by 2 bases; junction bases not matched to a gene: 9. The CDR3 is 17 amino acids. The germline gives CDR1 SGDLS, CDR2 YYNGEE. The CDR3 spells CASSVAPRQGANYGYTF. For the CDR3, the DNA is TGTGCCAGCAGCGTGGCACCTCGACAGGGGGCCAACTATGGCTACACCTTC.